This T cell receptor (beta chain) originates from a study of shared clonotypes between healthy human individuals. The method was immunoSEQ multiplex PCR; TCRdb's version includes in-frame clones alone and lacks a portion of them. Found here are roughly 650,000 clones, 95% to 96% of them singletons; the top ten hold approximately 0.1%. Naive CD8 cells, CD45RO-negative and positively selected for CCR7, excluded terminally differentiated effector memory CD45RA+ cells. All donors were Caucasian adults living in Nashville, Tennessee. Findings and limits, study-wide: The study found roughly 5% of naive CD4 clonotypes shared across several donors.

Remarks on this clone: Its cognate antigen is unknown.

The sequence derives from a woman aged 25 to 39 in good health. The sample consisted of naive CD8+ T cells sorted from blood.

CDR3 DNA sequence: TGTGCCAGCAGCTTTGAGCTGGGGACTTATGACGAGCAGTACTTC. As protein: CASSFELGTYDEQYF. The chain uses TRBV11-2 and TRBJ2-7, with D possibly being TRBD2 (6 bases). The germline V gene encodes CDR1 SGHAT and CDR2 FQNNGV. The CDR3 loop spans 15 amino acids. With 3 bases removed from V and 5 bases from J, the gap between germline ends came to 17 bases.